The entry that follows covers one T cell receptor beta chain sequence. The data were produced by immunoSEQ multiplex PCR, yet TCRdb's version contains in-frame clones alone and is incomplete. The sample yields about 200,000 clones, 86% seen once. The record originates from a study of blood T cell repertoires in COVID-19. Study-wide context: Samples came from the United States, Italy and Spain, spanning acute and convalescent COVID-19. PBMCs, B-cell-depleted T cells, or T cells were the source of the cDNA or gDNA that made up the material.

J gave up 1 base and V 3 bases, and 4 bases lay outside the gene matches. CDR1 and CDR2 (germline): SGHKS, YYEKEE (reference sequence). The CDR3 contains 16 residues. Cohorts were determined from participant-reported clinical history. Material for sequencing was PBMCs or T cells enriched from blood (not recorded which). The chain couples TRBV5-5 to TRBJ1-1; the match to TRBD1 covers 12 bases. The TCR sequence derives from a man aged 40-55 years with acute COVID-19. This CDR3 is CASSYRDRGPNTEAFF. The DNA of the CDR3 is TGTGCCAGCAGCTACCGGGACAGGGGGCCGAACACTGAAGCTTTCTTT.